Each of the 18 T cell receptor beta chains below was sequenced from the same sample in a study of cytomegalovirus exposure and HLA in healthy donors. PCR involved 60 Vbeta and 13 Jbeta primers. Profiling relied on immunoSEQ multiplex PCR, and the TCRdb table lists in-frame clones only, not all of them. In the table there are about 160,000 clones, around 79% of which are singletons. The sequenced sample consisted of PBMCs. Receptors were obtained from a human donor in good health.

This clone has more than one count but fewer than ten. The V gene is TRBV2, the J gene TRBJ1-2; tentative D call: TRBD1 (5 bases). V was trimmed by 7 bases and J by 8 bases, leaving 20 bases between them. The CDR3 spans 14 residues. Germline V gene sequence: CDR1 SNHLY, CDR2 FYNNEI. The CDR3 region has the DNA TGTGCCAGCACCGGGGGTCTACAGGCTGGGGGCTACACCTTC. It translates to CASTGGLQAGGYTF.

The J gene is TRBJ1-5, the V gene TRBV30; 10 bases match TRBD1. The germline gives CDR1 GTSNPN, CDR2 SVGIG (reference sequence). V was pared by 0 bases and J by 5 bases, with 7 bases of the junction left unmatched. CDR3 length: 16 residues. CDR3 sequence: CAWSVPGTGEYQPQHF. The CDR3 DNA sequence: TGTGCCTGGAGTGTACCGGGGACAGGGGAATATCAGCCCCAGCATTTT.

The chain combines TRBV27 with TRBJ2-4, with TRBD1 as a possible D gene (5 bases). The germline gives CDR1 MNHEY, CDR2 SMNVEV (reference sequence). This CDR3 region has 17 residues. V was trimmed by 3 bases and J by 0 bases, leaving 15 bases between them. The CDR3 DNA sequence: TGTGCCAGCAGTTTTGGCTGGCCAGGGATAGCCAAAAACATTCAGTACTTC. Translation gives CASSFGWPGIAKNIQYF.

This clone has just one count. This sequence joins TRBV2 and TRBJ1-1; D may be TRBD1 (5 bases). Trimming removed 7 bases from V and 1 base from J, with 13 bases in between. The CDR3 runs 14 residues. Germline assignment: CDR1 SNHLY and CDR2 FYNNEI. This CDR3 reads CASIQTATNTEAFF. CDR3 sequence (DNA): TGTGCCAGCATCCAGACAGCTACGAACACTGAAGCTTTCTTT.

The chain has TRBV5-6 and TRBJ2-7; 7 nucleotides line up with TRBD2. V was pared by 0 bases and J by 3 bases, with 9 bases of the junction left unmatched. Germline V gene sequence: CDR1 SGHDT, CDR2 YYEEEE. The CDR3 length is 16 residues. CDR3 amino acids: CASSLGGRARDYEQYF. In DNA form, the CDR3 reads TGTGCCAGCAGCTTGGGGGGGAGGGCCAGGGACTACGAGCAGTACTTC.

This clone turned up a few times. The J gene is TRBJ1-5, the V gene TRBV6-5; perhaps TRBD1 as D (5 bases). This CDR3 region has 11 residues. Germline V gene data show CDR1 as MNHEY and CDR2 as SVGAGI. In nucleotides, the CDR3 is TGTGCTTCAGGGATCAATCAGCCCCAGCATTTT. Protein: CASGINQPQHF.

Of note for this clone: Here the CDR3 omits its conserved ending phenylalanine or tryptophan, so a read error is the likely source. It is unclear where the CDR3 begins or ends on the DNA, so no DNA is shown, and the CDR3 is as TCRdb lists it. The V gene is TRBV21-1, the J gene TRBJ2-7; the listed D gene, TRBD2, was not tested against the DNA. TRBV21-1 is labeled a pseudogene. The CDR3 length equals 13 residues, ends included. The CDR3 region is CASSKSNEATRSI.

The J gene is TRBJ2-7, the V gene TRBV28, with TRBD1 identical over 8 bases. The CDR3 contains 14 residues. V shed 6 bases, J shed 5 bases, and the junction held 9 bases outside the gene matches. The germline CDR1 and CDR2 sequences are MDHEN and SYDVKM. For the CDR3, the DNA is TGTGCCAGCAGCTTAGGACAGGGTTGGGACGAGCAGTACTTC. It specifies CASSLGQGWDEQYF.

The chain has TRBV19 and TRBJ1-2; D unresolved. The CDR3 has 12 amino acids. Germline V gives CDR1 LNHDA, CDR2 SQIVND (reference sequence). V lost 7 bases and J lost 8, with 14 bases in between. The CDR3 DNA reads TGTGCCAGTAACCCAGGACTTGGAGGCTACACCTTC. It translates to CASNPGLGGYTF.

The chain recombines TRBV5-1 with TRBJ1-3, with D tentatively TRBD1 (6 bases). V lost 2 bases and J lost 3, with 21 bases in between. CDR3 length equals 18 residues. Germline CDR1 reads SGHRS; CDR2 reads YFSETQ. CDR3 amino acids: CASSFFPPLQGSGNTIYF. The CDR3 DNA reads as TGCGCCAGCAGCTTTTTCCCGCCTTTACAGGGTAGTGGAAACACCATATATTTT.

There are a few counts of this clone. V usage is TRBV7-9 and J usage is TRBJ2-3, with TRBD1 matching over 8 bases. The J segment lost 5 bases and the V segment lost 4 bases, leaving 11 bases of the junction unmatched. This CDR3 region has 16 residues. Germline CDR1 SEHNR, CDR2 FQNEAQ (reference sequence). This CDR3 is CASSSPAQGARDTQYF. The DNA for the CDR3 is TGTGCCAGCAGCTCCCCCGCCCAGGGGGCCAGAGATACGCAGTATTTT.

This clone was observed once. The V gene is TRBV5-1, the J gene TRBJ1-1, with D maybe TRBD1 (6 bases). V lost 4 bases, J lost 4 bases, and 14 bases lay in between. There are 14 residues in the CDR3. The germline V gene encodes CDR1 SGHRS and CDR2 YFSETQ. CDR3: CASSVGGSSTEAFF. CDR3 bases: TGCGCCAGCAGCGTGGGGGGCTCGAGCACTGAAGCTTTCTTT. The entire variable domain, with the rest obtained from reference TRBV5-1 and TRBJ1-1, is as follows: KAGVTQTPRYLIKTRGQQVTLSCSPISGHRSVSWYQQTPGQGLQFLFEYFSETQRNKGNFPGRFSGRQFSNSRSEMNVSTLELGDSALYLCASSVGGSSTEAFFGQGTRLTVV.

The chain has TRBV4-1 and TRBJ2-7; 10 nucleotides line up with TRBD1. The CDR3 is made up of 15 amino acids. Trimming cost V 2 bases and J 3 bases; bases outside gene matches: 4. Germline CDR1 reads MGHRA; CDR2 reads YSYEKL. Here the CDR3 DNA reads TGCGCCAGCAGCCAATTAGGGGACAGGGGCTACGAGCAGTACTTC. This gives the protein CASSQLGDRGYEQYF.

This chain connects TRBV7-9 to TRBJ2-7; 9 bases agree with TRBD1. With 5 bases clipped from V and 6 bases from J, the junction kept 8 bases outside the gene matches. Germline CDR1 and CDR2: SEHNR and FQNEAQ (reference sequence). The CDR3 spans 14 residues. As DNA, the CDR3 is TGTGCCAGCAGCCCGAAGACAGGGGGTGGCGAGCAGTACTTC. Translating it yields CASSPKTGGGEQYF.

This chain connects TRBV30 to TRBJ1-5; 8 bases match TRBD1. Per germline, CDR1 GTSNPN and CDR2 SVGIG (reference sequence). This CDR3 has 17 amino acids. The trim removed 2 bases at V and 7 bases at J, leaving 16 bases unmatched. The CDR3 DNA follows: TGTGCCTGGAGTCCCGGGACAGGAGTTGGATTGTGGCAGCCCCAGCATTTT. It yields the protein CAWSPGTGVGLWQPQHF.

The V call is TRBV4-2, the J call TRBJ1-1; D is ambiguous. The CDR3 length is 16 residues. Germline loops: CDR1 LGHNA, CDR2 YNFKEQ. V shed 0 bases and J shed 0 bases, with 11 bases lying between them. Here the CDR3 DNA reads TGTGCCAGCAGCCAAGATCGGGGTCACCTGAACACTGAAGCTTTCTTT. Protein sequence: CASSQDRGHLNTEAFF.

J is TRBJ1-1 and V is TRBV2; D ambiguous. Trimming removed 0 bases from V and 9 bases from J, with 11 bases in between. The CDR3 covers 13 residues. Germline assignment: CDR1 SNHLY and CDR2 FYNNEI. For the CDR3, the DNA is TGTGCCAGCAGTGAAGCGCTTCTAATGAAAGCTTTCTTT. Translated: CASSEALLMKAFF.

The chain combines TRBV7-2 with TRBJ1-1; the match to TRBD1 covers 9 bases. The CDR3 loop spans 16 amino acids. V lost 5 bases, J lost 4 bases, and 11 bases stayed unmatched. Per the germline V gene, CDR1 is SGHTA and CDR2 is FQGNSA. CDR3 DNA sequence: TGTGCCAGCAGCGATCAGGGACAGGGATTGGGCACTGAAGCTTTCTTT. Translation: CASSDQGQGLGTEAFF.